A single sample gave rise to the 5 T cell receptor beta chains below, sequenced in a study of vaccination and CD4 T cells after COVID-19. This sample's treatment: approximately 9-day PBMC culture with coronavirus spike peptide pools or control peptides (ViraFEST assay). These receptors have no identified antigens. Sequencing of the DNA from cultured CD4+ T cells was carried out with the Oncomine TCR Beta short-read assay. TCRdb re-called the PCR reads with MiXCR, one entry per CDR3 protein. The table lists 20,000 or so distinct CDR3 sequences, over 60% of them singletons, with under 10% in the top ten. Sequenced input: CD4+ T cells from blood, cultured in vitro. The receptors derive from a human donor who had recovered from COVID-19.

The chain uses TRBV6-2 or TRBV6-3 and TRBJ2-5; D remains unclear. Trimming took 8 bases from V and 2 from J, leaving 12 bases between them. Germline loops: CDR1 MNHEY, CDR2 SVGEGT. The CDR3 is made up of 13 amino acids. DNA of the CDR3: TGTGCCAGCTCCCTCCCCCCACAAGAGACCCAGTACTTC. Its translation: CASSLPPQETQYF.

This clonotype has only a few counts. The chain recombines TRBV7-9 with TRBJ2-2, with TRBD1 as a possible D gene (6 bases). Between the trimmed V and J ends, which lost 5 bases and 5 bases, there was a span of 12 bases. The CDR3 sequence is 14 residues long. The V gene's germline CDR1 is SEHNR and CDR2 FQNEAQ (reference sequence). The CDR3 is CASSHITGTGELFF. CDR3 nucleotides: TGTGCCAGCAGCCATATTACAGGGACCGGGGAGCTGTTTTTT.

This chain joins TRBV6-5 and TRBJ2-7; D not certain. CDR1 and CDR2 from the germline V gene are MNHEY and SVGAGI. V lost 0 bases and J 3 bases, leaving 12 bases between the germline ends. The CDR3 covers 15 residues. CDR3 DNA sequence: TGTGCCAGCAGTTACTCGGCAGGATCTCACTACGAGCAGTACTTC. Amino acid sequence: CASSYSAGSHYEQYF.

This chain links TRBV7-9 with TRBJ2-7; 7 bases fit TRBD1. The CDR3 is 16 residues long. Germline loops: CDR1 SEHNR, CDR2 FQNEAQ (reference sequence). The trim removed 5 bases at V and 6 bases at J, leaving 16 bases unmatched. Here the CDR3 reads CASSPDLTGSMFEQYF. As DNA, the CDR3 is TGTGCCAGCAGCCCCGACCTGACAGGGTCGATGTTCGAGCAGTACTTC.

This rearrangement joins TRBV7-8 to TRBJ1-2; D remains ambiguous. V dropped 1 base and J dropped 4 bases, with 10 bases sitting between them. The CDR3 sequence is 14 residues long. In germline, CDR1 is SGHVS, CDR2 FQNEAQ. CDR3 residues: CASSLGTLLYGYTF. The DNA of the CDR3 is TGTGCCAGCAGCTTAGGAACACTTCTCTATGGCTACACCTTC. The whole variable domain, remainder taken from reference TRBV7-8 and TRBJ1-2, is GAGVSQSPRYKVAKRGQDVALRCDPISGHVSLFWYQQALGQGPEFLTYFQNEAQLDKSGLPSDRFFAERPEGSVSTLKIQRTQQEDSAVYLCASSLGTLLYGYTFGSGTRLTVV.